The 25 T cell receptor beta chains below were found in one sample sequenced in a study of spatial heterogeneity in lung cancer. In TCRdb, the 5' RACE reads were re-called with MiXCR into one record per CDR3 protein. The data show fewer than 45,000 distinct CDR3 sequences, over 9.5% seen once. Time point described: blood at routine non-recurrence follow-up after resection. The source was PBMCs, collected at follow-up. Receptors originate from a female donor with early-stage non-small cell lung cancer.

There are many counts of this clonotype. The DNA for the CDR3 is TGTGCCAGCAGTACAAGACAGGGGGTTACTGAAGCTTTCTTT. Its translation: CASSTRQGVTEAFF. V gene TRBV12-3 or TRBV12-4 combines with J gene TRBJ1-1, with 9 bases lining up with TRBD1. CDR3 length: 14 residues. V shed 5 bases, J shed 5 bases, and the junction held 6 bases outside the gene matches.

CDR3 protein: CASSLLATEAFF. CDR3 sequence (DNA): TGTGCCAGCAGTTTATTAGCCACAGAAGCTTTCTTT. The chain is built from TRBV28 and TRBJ1-1, with unresolved D. Germline V gene sequence: CDR1 MDHEN, CDR2 SYDVKM. This CDR3 comprises 12 residues. The V end was cut by 1 base, the J end by 8 bases, with 8 bases between.

In this sample, this clonotype turned up many times. This chain links TRBV7-2 with TRBJ2-2; no clear D gene. The V gene's germline CDR1 is SGHTA and CDR2 FQGNSA. This CDR3 is built from 14 residues. Trimming removed 3 bases at V and 3 bases at J, with 8 bases between. For the CDR3, the DNA is TGTGCCAGCAGCTTTACATCCGACACCGGGGAGCTGTTTTTT. It is translated as CASSFTSDTGELFF.

The table lists this clonotype with many counts. This chain links TRBV2 with TRBJ2-4; possible D gene TRBD1, 6 bases. The germline CDR1 and CDR2 sequences are SNHLY and FYNNEI. V lost 4 bases and J lost 12, with 16 bases in between. The CDR3 consists of 13 residues. CDR3 sequence (DNA): TGTGCCAGCAGTGGGCACAGGGCCGGAGATCAGTACTTC. Its protein product is CASSGHRAGDQYF.

For this clonotype: The junction does not match germline at one end; this may be a read error. This sequence joins TRBV7-7 and TRBJ2-5; D perhaps matches TRBD2 (5 bases). Germline loops: CDR1 SSHAT, CDR2 FNYEAQ (reference sequence). The CDR3 covers 13 residues. The CDR3 loop is CASSLAPVETQYF. CDR3 sequence (DNA): TGTGCTAGCAGCTTAGCGCCAGTGGAGACCCAGTACTTC.

This clonotype was seen ten or more times. The chain links TRBV5-1 to TRBJ2-7; D might be TRBD2 (5 bases). Between the trimmed V and J ends, which lost 0 bases and 7 bases, there was a span of 14 bases. The CDR3 covers 14 residues. CDR1 SGHRS and CDR2 YFSETQ come from the germline V gene. As DNA, the CDR3 is TGCGCCAGCAGCTTGGCACCGGACTTGGGTGAGCAGTACTTC. Translation gives CASSLAPDLGEQYF.

This clonotype was counted many times. The chain uses TRBV28 and TRBJ1-5, with TRBD1 as a possible D gene (6 bases). CDR3 size: 13 residues. Germline V gene sequence: CDR1 MDHEN, CDR2 SYDVKM. V lost 6 bases and J lost 5, with 11 bases in between. The CDR3 sequence: CASRRDMDQPQHF. The CDR3 DNA follows: TGTGCCAGCAGGCGGGACATGGATCAGCCCCAGCATTTT.

The chain has TRBV10-3 and TRBJ2-2; tentatively, D is TRBD2 (6 bases). Looked up from germline, CDR1 is ENHRY and CDR2 is SYGVKD. Trimming pared 9 bases from V and 3 bases from J, leaving 14 bases between. The CDR3 loop spans 14 amino acids. The DNA for the CDR3 is TGTGCCATGGCGCGAGGAGGGTACACCGGGGAGCTGTTTTTT. This gives the protein CAMARGGYTGELFF.

This clonotype appeared a few times. The chain employs TRBV6-2 or TRBV6-3 and TRBJ2-7, with TRBD2 matching 7 bases. CDR1 is MNHEY and CDR2 is SVGEGT in the germline V gene. With 7 bases clipped from V and 3 bases from J, the junction kept 12 bases outside the gene matches. This CDR3 is built from 15 residues. CDR3 residues: CASNPWGGNFYEQYF. DNA of the CDR3: TGTGCCAGCAACCCCTGGGGGGGTAATTTCTACGAGCAGTACTTC.

This clonotype appeared once. A much larger clone lies a single base off, so this may be a read error. The chain uses TRBV2 and TRBJ2-4; D assignment may be TRBD1 or TRBD2 (7 bases each). This CDR3 spans 16 amino acids. Trimming took off 6 bases at V and 1 base at J, with 16 bases between the two ends. The germline V gene has CDR1 SNHLY and CDR2 FYNNEI. CDR3 amino acids: CASSETSRGAKNIQYF. CDR3 bases: TGTGCCAGCAGCGAGACTAGCAGGGGGGCCAAAAACATTCAGTACTTC. The entire variable domain, with the rest obtained from reference TRBV2 and TRBJ2-4, is as follows: EPEVTQTPSHQVTQMGQEVILRCVPISNHLYFYWYRQILGQKVEFLVSFYNNEISEKSEIFDDQFSVERPDGSNFTLKIRSTKLEDSAMYFCASSETSRGAKNIQYFGAGTRLSVL.

The rearrangement joins TRBV7-2 to TRBJ2-1; D remains ambiguous. The germline CDR1 and CDR2 sequences are SGHTA and FQGNSA. V dropped 2 bases and J dropped 6 bases, with 14 bases sitting between them. CDR3 size: 15 residues. This CDR3 is CASSLRKGASNEQFF. CDR3 in DNA: TGTGCCAGCAGCTTACGCAAGGGCGCAAGCAATGAGCAGTTCTTC.

The chain has TRBV10-3 and TRBJ2-7, with D maybe TRBD1 (6 bases). The V and J ends lost 4 bases and 4 bases respectively, with 14 bases between them. The length of the CDR3 is 14 residues. CDR1 and CDR2 from the germline V gene are ENHRY and SYGVKD. CDR3 nucleotide sequence: TGTGCCATCAGTGGCCGGGACAACTCGTACGAGCAGTACTTC. Residues: CAISGRDNSYEQYF.

This clonotype was found many times. The chain is built from TRBV29-1 and TRBJ2-1; 8 bases map to TRBD1. The germline V gene encodes CDR1 SQVTM and CDR2 ANQGSEA. The CDR3 loop spans 13 amino acids. After removal of 5 bases from V and 9 bases from J, the junction contained 9 bases not matched to a gene. CDR3 protein: CSVSKGTGSEQFF. For the CDR3, the DNA is TGCAGCGTTTCAAAGGGGACAGGCAGTGAGCAGTTCTTC.

This chain links TRBV5-1 with TRBJ2-5; 8 bases line up with TRBD1. The V gene end was trimmed by 4 bases and the J gene end by 5 bases; junction bases not matched to a gene: 7. The length of the CDR3 is 14 residues. Looked up from germline, CDR1 is SGHRS and CDR2 is YFSETQ. This CDR3 reads CASSRTGLGETQYF. DNA of the CDR3: TGCGCCAGCAGCCGGACAGGGCTGGGGGAGACCCAGTACTTC.

This clonotype was observed at least ten times. The chain joins TRBV20-1 to TRBJ1-2; D gene unclear. The V end lost 6 bases, the J end lost 4 bases, and 12 bases lay between the germline ends. The CDR3 totals 12 residues. The germline gives CDR1 DFQATT, CDR2 SNEGSKA (reference sequence). The CDR3 protein is CSATVLTYGYTF. CDR3 coding DNA: TGCAGTGCCACCGTGTTAACCTATGGCTACACCTTC.

This clonotype occurred many times. V and J are TRBV9 and TRBJ1-5, with D uncertain. In germline, CDR1 is SGDLS, CDR2 YYNGEE. The V and J ends lost 3 bases and 0 bases respectively, with 4 bases between them. CDR3 length: 13 residues. The CDR3 bases are TGTGCCAGCAGCGGGAATAGCAATCAGCCCCAGCATTTT. Translation gives CASSGNSNQPQHF.

The sample holds many counts of this clonotype. The chain uses TRBV30 and TRBJ2-3, with D tentatively TRBD1 (6 bases). This CDR3 has 13 residues. With 8 bases removed from V and 4 bases from J, the gap between germline ends came to 16 bases. The germline V gene encodes CDR1 GTSNPN and CDR2 SVGIG (reference sequence). CDR3 DNA sequence: TGTGCCCTAGTGGGGGCAGCCGCAGATACGCAGTATTTT. Protein: CALVGAAADTQYF. The full variable domain, rest sourced from reference TRBV30 and TRBJ2-3, is SQTIHQWPATLVQPVGSPLSLECTVEGTSNPNLYWYRQAAGRGLQLLFYSVGIGQISSEVPQNLSASRPQDRQFILSSKKLLLSDSGFYLCALVGAAADTQYFGPGTRLTVL.

This clonotype has a handful of counts. The CDR3 DNA reads TGTGCCAGCAGCGTCGCCCAGGGGATCAGCACAGATACGCAGTATTTT. It encodes CASSVAQGISTDTQYF. This chain joins TRBV9 and TRBJ2-3, with D possibly being TRBD1 (6 bases). In germline, CDR1 is SGDLS, CDR2 YYNGEE. V was pared by 2 bases and J by 0 bases, with 13 bases between. CDR3 length: 16 residues.

The CDR3 coding sequence is TGTGCCAGTAGTATTCGACAGAGCAGCCAGCCCCAGCATTTT. It encodes CASSIRQSSQPQHF. The chain joins TRBV19 to TRBJ1-5, with a possible D match to TRBD1 (5 bases). Trimming took 3 bases from V and 7 from J, leaving 13 bases between them. Germline V gene lookup returns CDR1 LNHDA and CDR2 SQIVND (reference sequence). The CDR3 has 14 residues.

This chain connects TRBV12-3 or TRBV12-4 to TRBJ1-1, with a possible D match to TRBD1 (6 bases). This CDR3 contains 14 residues. V dropped 4 bases and J dropped 3 bases, with 12 bases sitting between them. Here the CDR3 reads CASSSVGGYTEAFF. CDR3 sequence (DNA): TGTGCCAGCAGTTCGGTTGGGGGCTACACTGAAGCTTTCTTT.

This chain connects TRBV28 to TRBJ2-1; D not certain. Trimming left V 0 bases short and J 9 bases short, with 3 bases between. The CDR3 is 11 amino acids. Germline CDR1 and CDR2: MDHEN and SYDVKM. This CDR3 reads CASSLWGEQFF. The DNA for the CDR3 is TGTGCCAGCAGTTTATGGGGTGAGCAGTTCTTC.

Ten or more counts support this clonotype. V is TRBV28 and J is TRBJ2-2; 9 positions match TRBD2. The CDR3 spans 14 residues. V trimming: 7 bases; J trimming: 6 bases; junction bases outside the gene matches: 6. Germline CDR1 and CDR2: MDHEN and SYDVKM. The CDR3 reads CASKAGGPAGELFF. The CDR3 region has the DNA TGTGCCAGCAAGGCGGGGGGGCCTGCCGGGGAGCTGTTTTTT.

This clonotype came up a few times. The V call is TRBV6-2 or TRBV6-3, the J call TRBJ2-7, with D tentatively TRBD2 (6 bases). Trimming left V 4 bases short and J 6 bases short, with 16 bases between. CDR3 size: 14 residues. CDR1 is MNHEY, CDR2 SVGEGT, per germline. CDR3 bases: TGTGCCAGCAGTTTCGGCGGGGACCCCTCCGAGCAGTACTTC. It is translated as CASSFGGDPSEQYF.

This clonotype was counted at least ten times. The J gene is TRBJ2-4, the V gene TRBV29-1, with a weak D call TRBD1 (6 bases). The CDR3 length is 13 residues. Per germline, CDR1 SQVTM and CDR2 ANQGSEA. V lost 7 bases and J 4 bases, leaving 14 bases between the germline ends. The CDR3 loop reads CSGRDRTKNIQYF. Written as DNA, the CDR3 is TGCAGCGGGCGAGACAGGACAAAAAACATTCAGTACTTC. Drawing the rest from reference TRBV29-1 and TRBJ2-4, the complete variable domain is SAVISQKPSRDICQRGTSLTIQCQVDSQVTMMFWYRQQPGQSLTLIATANQGSEATYESGFVIDKFPISRPNLTFSTLTVSNMSPEDSSIYLCSGRDRTKNIQYFGAGTRLSVL.

The chain recombines TRBV12-3 or TRBV12-4 with TRBJ2-2, with TRBD2 matching over 8 bases. This CDR3 spans 15 amino acids. V lost 3 bases to trimming and J lost 4 bases; unmatched junction nucleotides: 4. CDR3 region: CASSFMAGGTGELFF. CDR3 coding DNA: TGTGCCAGCAGTTTTATGGCGGGGGGCACCGGGGAGCTGTTTTTT.